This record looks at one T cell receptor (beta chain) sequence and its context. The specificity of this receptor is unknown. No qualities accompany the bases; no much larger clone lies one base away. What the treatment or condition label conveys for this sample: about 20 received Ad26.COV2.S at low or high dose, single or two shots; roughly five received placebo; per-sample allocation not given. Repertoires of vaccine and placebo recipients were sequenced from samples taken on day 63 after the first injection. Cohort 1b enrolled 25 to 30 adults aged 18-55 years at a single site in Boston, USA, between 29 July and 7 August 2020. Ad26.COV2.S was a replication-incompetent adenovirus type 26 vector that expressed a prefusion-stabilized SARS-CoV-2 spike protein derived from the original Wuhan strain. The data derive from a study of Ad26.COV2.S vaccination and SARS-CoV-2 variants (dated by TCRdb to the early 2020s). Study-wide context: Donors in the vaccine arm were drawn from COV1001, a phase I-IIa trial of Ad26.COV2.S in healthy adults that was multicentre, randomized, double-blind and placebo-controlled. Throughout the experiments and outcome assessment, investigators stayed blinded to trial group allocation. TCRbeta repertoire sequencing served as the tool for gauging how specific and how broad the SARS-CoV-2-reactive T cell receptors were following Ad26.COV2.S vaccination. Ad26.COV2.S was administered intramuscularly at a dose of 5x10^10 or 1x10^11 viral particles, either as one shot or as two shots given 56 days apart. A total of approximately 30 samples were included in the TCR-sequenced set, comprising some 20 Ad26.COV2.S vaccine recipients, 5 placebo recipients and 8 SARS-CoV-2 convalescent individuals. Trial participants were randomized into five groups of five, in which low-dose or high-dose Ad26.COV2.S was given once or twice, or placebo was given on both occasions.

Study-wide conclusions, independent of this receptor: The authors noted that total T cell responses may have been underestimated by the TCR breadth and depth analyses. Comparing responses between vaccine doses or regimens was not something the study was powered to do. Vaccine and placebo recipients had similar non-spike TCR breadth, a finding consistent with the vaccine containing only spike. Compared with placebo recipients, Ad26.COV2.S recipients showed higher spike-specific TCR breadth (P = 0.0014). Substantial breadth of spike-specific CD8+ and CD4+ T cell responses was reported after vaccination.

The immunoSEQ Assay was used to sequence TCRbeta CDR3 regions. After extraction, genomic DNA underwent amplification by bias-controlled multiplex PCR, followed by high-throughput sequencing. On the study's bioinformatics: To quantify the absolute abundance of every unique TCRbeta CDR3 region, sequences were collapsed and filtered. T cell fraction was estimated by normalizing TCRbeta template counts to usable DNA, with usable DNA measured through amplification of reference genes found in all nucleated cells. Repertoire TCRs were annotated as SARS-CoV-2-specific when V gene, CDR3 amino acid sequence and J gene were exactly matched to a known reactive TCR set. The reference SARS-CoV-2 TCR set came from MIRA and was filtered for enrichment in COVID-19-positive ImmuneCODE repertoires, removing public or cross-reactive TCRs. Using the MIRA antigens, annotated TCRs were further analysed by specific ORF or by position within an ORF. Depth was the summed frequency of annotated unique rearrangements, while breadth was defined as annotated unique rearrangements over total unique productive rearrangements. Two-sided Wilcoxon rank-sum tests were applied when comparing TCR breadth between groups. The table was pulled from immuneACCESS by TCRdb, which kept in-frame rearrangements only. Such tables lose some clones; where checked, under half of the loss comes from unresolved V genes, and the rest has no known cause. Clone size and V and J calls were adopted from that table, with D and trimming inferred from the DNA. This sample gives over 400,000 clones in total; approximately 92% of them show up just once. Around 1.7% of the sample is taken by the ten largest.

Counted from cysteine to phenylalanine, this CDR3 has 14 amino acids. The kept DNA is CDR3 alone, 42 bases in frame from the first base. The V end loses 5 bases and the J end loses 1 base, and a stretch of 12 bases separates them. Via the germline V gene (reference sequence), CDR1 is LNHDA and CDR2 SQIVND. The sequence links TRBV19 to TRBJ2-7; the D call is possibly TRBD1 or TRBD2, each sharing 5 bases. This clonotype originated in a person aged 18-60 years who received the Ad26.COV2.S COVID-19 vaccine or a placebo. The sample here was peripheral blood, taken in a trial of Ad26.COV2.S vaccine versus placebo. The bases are TGTGCCAGTAGTCCCGGGACCAGGTCCTACGAGCAGTACTTC. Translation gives CASSPGTRSYEQYF. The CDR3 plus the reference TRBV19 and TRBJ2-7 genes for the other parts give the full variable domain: DGGITQSPKYLFRKEGQNVTLSCEQNLNHDAMYWYRQDPGQGLRLIYYSQIVNDFQKGDIAEGYSVSREKKESFPLTVTSAQKNPTAFYLCASSPGTRSYEQYFGPGTRLTVT.